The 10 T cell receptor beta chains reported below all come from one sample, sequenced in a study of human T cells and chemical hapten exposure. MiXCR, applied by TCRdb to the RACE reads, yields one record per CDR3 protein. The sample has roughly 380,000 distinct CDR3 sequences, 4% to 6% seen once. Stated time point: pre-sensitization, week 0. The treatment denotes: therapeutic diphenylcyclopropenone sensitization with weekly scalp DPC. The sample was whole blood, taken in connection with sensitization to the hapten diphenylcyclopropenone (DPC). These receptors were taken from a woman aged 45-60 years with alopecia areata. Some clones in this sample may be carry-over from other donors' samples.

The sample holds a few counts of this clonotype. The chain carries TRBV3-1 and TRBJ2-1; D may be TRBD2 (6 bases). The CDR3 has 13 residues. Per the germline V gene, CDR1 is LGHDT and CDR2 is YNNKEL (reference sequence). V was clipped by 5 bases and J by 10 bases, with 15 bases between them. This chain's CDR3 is CASSSRLEGEQFF. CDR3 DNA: TGTGCCAGCAGCTCCCGACTAGAAGGCGAGCAGTTCTTC.

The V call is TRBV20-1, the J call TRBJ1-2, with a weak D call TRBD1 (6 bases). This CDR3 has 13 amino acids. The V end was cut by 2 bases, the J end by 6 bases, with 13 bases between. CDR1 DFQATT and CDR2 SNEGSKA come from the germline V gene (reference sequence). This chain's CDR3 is CSARNWGADGYTF. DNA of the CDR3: TGCAGTGCTAGAAATTGGGGGGCTGATGGCTACACCTTC.

The CDR3 region has the DNA TGTGCCAGCAGTGAAGGCCAGACCAATCAGCCCCAGCATTTT. It yields the protein CASSEGQTNQPQHF. This rearrangement joins TRBV2 to TRBJ1-5; D not certain. This CDR3 has 14 residues. The germline V gene has CDR1 SNHLY and CDR2 FYNNEI. Deletions cut 1 base from V and 3 bases from J, with 7 bases between.

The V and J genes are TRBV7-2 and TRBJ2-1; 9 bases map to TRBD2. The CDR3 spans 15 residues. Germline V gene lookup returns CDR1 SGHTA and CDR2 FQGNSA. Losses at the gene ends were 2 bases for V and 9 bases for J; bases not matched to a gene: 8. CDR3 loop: CASSLSSGAVSEQFF. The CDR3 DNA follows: TGTGCCAGCAGCTTATCTAGCGGGGCGGTCAGTGAGCAGTTCTTC. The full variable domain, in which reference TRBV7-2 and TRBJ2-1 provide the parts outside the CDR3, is GAGVSQSPSNKVTEKGKDVELRCDPISGHTALYWYRQSLGQGLEFLIYFQGNSAPDKSGLPSDRFSAERTGGSVSTLTIQRTQQEDSAVYLCASSLSSGAVSEQFFGPGTRLTVL.

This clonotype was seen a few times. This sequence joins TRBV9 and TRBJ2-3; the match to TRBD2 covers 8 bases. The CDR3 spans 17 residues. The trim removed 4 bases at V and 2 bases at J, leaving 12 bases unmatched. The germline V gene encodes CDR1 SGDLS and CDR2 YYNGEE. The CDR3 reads CASSTDPTSVHTDTQYF. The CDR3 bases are TGTGCCAGCAGCACCGATCCGACTAGCGTCCACACAGATACGCAGTATTTT.

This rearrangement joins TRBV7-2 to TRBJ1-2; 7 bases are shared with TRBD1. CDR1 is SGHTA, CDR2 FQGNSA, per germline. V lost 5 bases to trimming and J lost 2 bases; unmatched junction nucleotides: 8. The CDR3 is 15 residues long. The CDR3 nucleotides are TGTGCCAGCAGCCCGTCCCCGACAGGGAACTATGGCTACACCTTC. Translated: CASSPSPTGNYGYTF.

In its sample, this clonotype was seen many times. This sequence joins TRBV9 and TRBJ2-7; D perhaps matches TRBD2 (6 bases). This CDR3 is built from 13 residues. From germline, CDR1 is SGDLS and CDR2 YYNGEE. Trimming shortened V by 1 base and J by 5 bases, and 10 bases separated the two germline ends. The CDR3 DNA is TGTGCCAGCAGCGTAACGGGAGCCGACGAGCAGTACTTC. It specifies CASSVTGADEQYF.

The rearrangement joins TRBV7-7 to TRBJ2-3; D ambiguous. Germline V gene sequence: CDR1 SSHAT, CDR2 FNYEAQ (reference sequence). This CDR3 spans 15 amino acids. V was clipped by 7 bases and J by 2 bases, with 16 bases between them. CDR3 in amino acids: CASTEDVPFTDTQYF. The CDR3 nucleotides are TGTGCCAGCACTGAAGATGTGCCCTTCACAGATACGCAGTATTTT.

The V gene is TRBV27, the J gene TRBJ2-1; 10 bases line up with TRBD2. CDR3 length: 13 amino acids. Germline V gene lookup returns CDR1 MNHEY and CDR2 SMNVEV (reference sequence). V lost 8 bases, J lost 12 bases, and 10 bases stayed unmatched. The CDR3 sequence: CASGTSEEGLQFF. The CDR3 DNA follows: TGTGCCAGCGGGACTAGCGAGGAGGGGTTGCAGTTCTTC.

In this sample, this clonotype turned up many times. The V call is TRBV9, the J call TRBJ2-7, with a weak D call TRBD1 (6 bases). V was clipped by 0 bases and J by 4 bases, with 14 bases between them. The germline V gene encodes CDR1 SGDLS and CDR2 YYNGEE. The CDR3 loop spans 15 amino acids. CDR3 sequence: CASSVGKGVEYEQYF. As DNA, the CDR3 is TGTGCCAGCAGCGTAGGGAAGGGGGTAGAGTACGAGCAGTACTTC.